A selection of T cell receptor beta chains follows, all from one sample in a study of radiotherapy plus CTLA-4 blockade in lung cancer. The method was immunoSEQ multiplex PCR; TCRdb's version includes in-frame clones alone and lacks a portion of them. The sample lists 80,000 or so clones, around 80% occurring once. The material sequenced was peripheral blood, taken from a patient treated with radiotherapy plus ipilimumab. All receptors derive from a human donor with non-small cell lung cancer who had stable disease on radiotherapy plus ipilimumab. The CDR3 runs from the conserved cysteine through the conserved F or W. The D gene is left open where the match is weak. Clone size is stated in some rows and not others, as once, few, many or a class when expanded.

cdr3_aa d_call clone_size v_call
CASSYVGAQETQYF NA NA TRBV6-5
CASSSDRVGYNEQFF TRBD1 NA TRBV13
CASSEWEETQYF NA NA TRBV2
CASSPGQGTNEKLFF TRBD1 NA TRBV18
CASSFGGLNQETQYF TRBD2 NA TRBV27
CASSSSRTANTGELFF NA NA TRBV11-3
CSGTSGSYNEQFF TRBD2 NA TRBV29-1
CASRRPGDHQPQHF NA once TRBV27
CASSQDRRTGSEQYF TRBD1 NA TRBV4-1
CASSSWATQNEQYF NA once TRBV27
CAWRAAGNQPQHF NA NA TRBV30
CAWSLAGRGSGANVLTF NA few TRBV30
CATELDRKGTEAFF TRBD1 NA TRBV6-6
CASSFLRYNEQFF NA NA TRBV5-8
CASSRGLQETQYF TRBD2 NA TRBV7-3
CASSLTGILNEQYF NA NA TRBV5-4
CASSLVMDTQYF NA NA TRBV7-6
CASSFSGTRTALHF NA NA TRBV27
CASSKSAALGTEAFF NA NA TRBV28
CASSGRREGPGELFF TRBD2 NA TRBV6-1
CASSFLPSGTSGRGTDTQYF TRBD2 NA TRBV28
CASSGSSTGELFF NA once TRBV9
CASSLSLAGENTGELFF TRBD2 NA TRBV5-1
CASRLTDRAAYEQYF TRBD1 NA TRBV6-6
CASSPDRGDPGTQYF NA NA TRBV4-2
CASRVSGRADGTQYF TRBD2 once TRBV5-1
CASSDSGAGSYAKNIQYF NA NA TRBV2
CSVEPTGAGNYGYTF TRBD1 NA TRBV29-1
CASSVVGSPLHF NA few TRBV9
CASRPIQGWFDRPQHF NA NA TRBV28
CASSSDGYYGYTF NA NA TRBV11-1